The 15 T cell receptor beta chains below were found in one sample sequenced in a study of control samples from healthy donors and cancer patients. Libraries were prepared by immunoSEQ multiplex PCR; TCRdb keeps only in-frame clonotypes and omits some of them. The sample lists about 96,000 clones, approximately 95% occurring once. The sequenced sample consisted of blood. These receptors were collected from a man in his late teens or twenties in good health.

The V and J genes are TRBV2 and TRBJ2-7, with 7 bases lining up with TRBD1. The CDR3 runs 14 residues. CDR1 is SNHLY, CDR2 FYNNEI, per germline. J gave up 6 bases and V 4 bases, and 9 bases lay outside the gene matches. The CDR3 coding sequence is TGTGCCAGCAGTGTTGGACAGGTTTTTCGCGAGCAGTACTTC. It translates to CASSVGQVFREQYF.

V is TRBV4-2 and J is TRBJ1-4; possible D gene TRBD1, 5 bases. Germline V gives CDR1 LGHNA, CDR2 YNFKEQ. V dropped 3 bases and J dropped 7 bases, with 18 bases sitting between them. The CDR3 length is 16 residues. In DNA form, the CDR3 reads TGTGCCAGCAGCCAGGAAACGGGGGTTTTCTCTGAAAAACTGTTTTTT. Encoded protein: CASSQETGVFSEKLFF.

The J gene is TRBJ1-5, the V gene TRBV19; TRBD1 aligns across 8 bases. CDR1 and CDR2 from the germline V gene are LNHDA and SQIVND (reference sequence). This CDR3 has 15 amino acids. The V and J ends lost 6 bases and 9 bases, in that order; junction bases with no gene match: 13. Here the CDR3 reads CASRDQGAVLPPQHF. The CDR3 coding sequence is TGTGCCAGTAGAGATCAGGGGGCCGTACTACCGCCCCAGCATTTT.

The chain is built from TRBV5-6 and TRBJ2-1; D is possibly TRBD1 (6 bases). V lost 3 bases and J 4 bases, leaving 17 bases between the germline ends. Per the germline V gene, CDR1 is SGHDT and CDR2 is YYEEEE. The CDR3 is 16 amino acids. CDR3 protein: CASSSSVRQVYNEQFF. CDR3 sequence (DNA): TGTGCCAGCAGCTCCTCCGTCCGACAGGTTTACAATGAGCAGTTCTTC.

The V call is TRBV2, the J call TRBJ2-2, with 9 bases matching TRBD2. J gave up 5 bases and V 6 bases, and 4 bases lay outside the gene matches. This CDR3 has 14 residues. Germline V gene sequence: CDR1 SNHLY, CDR2 FYNNEI. The CDR3 loop reads CASRKAGGTGELFF. The CDR3 DNA sequence: TGTGCCAGCAGGAAGGCGGGAGGGACCGGGGAGCTGTTTTTT.

The rearrangement uses TRBV19 and TRBJ1-4, with 7 positions matching TRBD1. The germline gives CDR1 LNHDA, CDR2 SQIVND (reference sequence). CDR3 length: 14 amino acids. After removal of 8 bases from V and 8 bases from J, the junction contained 11 bases not matched to a gene. Here the CDR3 reads CASSPRGSNEKLFF. The CDR3 DNA sequence: TGTGCCAGTTCCCCCAGGGGGAGTAACGAAAAACTGTTTTTT. The whole variable domain, filled in from reference TRBV19 and TRBJ1-4, reads DGGITQSPKYLFRKEGQNVTLSCEQNLNHDAMYWYRQDPGQGLRLIYYSQIVNDFQKGDIAEGYSVSREKKESFPLTVTSAQKNPTAFYLCASSPRGSNEKLFFGSGTQLSVL.

The chain combines TRBV19 with TRBJ1-4, with a tentative D call TRBD1 (6 bases). This CDR3 has 15 residues. Germline V gene data show CDR1 as LNHDA and CDR2 as SQIVND (reference sequence). Trimming shortened V by 2 bases and J by 7 bases, and 14 bases separated the two germline ends. The DNA for the CDR3 is TGTGCCAGTAGTATATTAGCCAGGGGAGGTGAAAAACTGTTTTTT. Amino acid sequence: CASSILARGGEKLFF.

V gene TRBV7-3 combines with J gene TRBJ2-7, with 7 bases aligning to TRBD1. Per germline, CDR1 SGHTA and CDR2 FQGTGA. With V trimmed by 2 bases and J by 2 bases, 9 bases remained unmatched. The CDR3 length is 16 residues. This chain's CDR3 is CASSLRPQGFAYEQYF. Written as DNA, the CDR3 is TGTGCCAGCAGCTTACGACCACAGGGGTTTGCCTACGAGCAGTACTTC.

This chain connects TRBV19 to TRBJ2-7; 8 bases align to TRBD2. Germline-derived CDR1 and CDR2 are LNHDA and SQIVND (reference sequence). The ends lost 5 bases at V and 3 bases at J; junction bases unmatched: 3. The CDR3 extends over 13 amino acids. DNA for the CDR3: TGTGCCAGTAGTGCCGGGACTAGCTACGAGCAGTACTTC. Its protein is CASSAGTSYEQYF.

The chain couples TRBV7-9 to TRBJ1-4; D is perhaps TRBD1 (6 bases). V was shortened by 1 base and J by 5 bases, with 14 bases between the two germline ends. The CDR3 has 16 amino acids. Germline CDR1 is SEHNR and CDR2 is FQNEAQ (reference sequence). CDR3 region: CASSLGWGASNEKLFF. The DNA for the CDR3 is TGTGCCAGCAGCTTAGGTTGGGGGGCTTCGAATGAAAAACTGTTTTTT.

This sequence joins TRBV21-1 and TRBJ2-1; the table's D call, TRBD2, was not checked against the DNA. TRBV21-1 is termed a pseudogene. CDR3 length: 17 amino acids. The CDR3, as DNA: TGTGCCAGCAGCGTTCAAGGGTTGGCGGGAGGACGCAATGAGCAGTTCTTC. As protein: CASSVQGLAGGRNEQFF.

The V gene is TRBV18, the J gene TRBJ2-1, with TRBD1 identical over 8 bases. The V gene's germline CDR1 is KGHSH and CDR2 LQKENI. The CDR3 covers 16 residues. After removal of 1 base from V and 6 bases from J, the junction contained 8 bases not matched to a gene. CDR3 DNA sequence: TGTGCCAGCTCACCACTGGTAGGACAGGGTGGCAATGAGCAGTTCTTC. This translates into CASSPLVGQGGNEQFF.

The CDR3 nucleotides read TGTGCCAGCACTCCCGGGTGGGAAACGAACACCGGGGAGCTGTTTTTT. Residues: CASTPGWETNTGELFF. The chain uses TRBV27 and TRBJ2-2; D is undetermined. Trimming stripped 7 bases from V and 0 bases from J, with 15 bases between. The CDR3 loop spans 16 amino acids. Germline values: CDR1 MNHEY, CDR2 SMNVEV (reference sequence).

The chain couples TRBV19 to TRBJ1-2, with no clear D. The CDR3 length is 14 residues. Trimming pared 4 bases from V and 2 bases from J, leaving 11 bases between. Germline V gene sequence: CDR1 LNHDA, CDR2 SQIVND (reference sequence). CDR3 DNA: TGTGCCAGTAGTAAACAGCTTTTAAACTATGGCTACACCTTC. It codes for CASSKQLLNYGYTF.

The chain employs TRBV6-5 and TRBJ2-7, with D possibly called TRBD1 or TRBD2 (5 bases each). Germline V CDR1 and CDR2: MNHEY, SVGAGI. Deletions cut 7 bases from V and 6 bases from J, with 16 bases between. The CDR3 sequence is 13 residues long. The CDR3 loop reads CASTHSRDGEQYF. CDR3 DNA: TGTGCCAGCACCCACTCCAGGGACGGCGAGCAGTACTTC.